The clone carrying this T cell receptor (beta chain) showed up just a few times. Its antigen remains unidentified. This entry belongs to a study of T cells in Graves' hyperthyroidism and ophthalmopathy. Not enrolled were patients with uncontrolled infection, other autoimmune disease, pregnancy or lactation. The blood was taken when hyperthyroidism was first diagnosed, before any ophthalmopathy symptoms showed up. Overall study findings and caveats: Appearing also in blood were most of the thyroid clonotypes expanded above 0.001.

CDR1 is SGHTA, CDR2 FQGTGA, per germline. The CDR3 runs to 16 residues. The V gene lost 3 bases and the J gene lost 7 bases, with 19 bases spanning the gap. The investigators amplified TCR beta CDR3 regions from RNA transcripts. HTBI primers were used for first-round RT-PCR of the TCR CDR3. TCRdb called the multiplex PCR reads again in MiXCR, with one record for every CDR3 protein. Among approximately 400,000 distinct CDR3 sequences listed, 15% to 19% were seen once. Sequencing was done on a sample of blood. J is TRBJ2-1 and V is TRBV7-3, with D unclear. The TCR comes from a young woman with Graves' hyperthyroidism that later progressed to Graves' ophthalmopathy. Here the CDR3 reads CASSFTISGLTNEQFF. The CDR3 DNA reads as TGTGCCAGCAGCTTCACCATCTCCGGTCTCACAAATGAGCAGTTCTTC.